These 21 T cell receptor beta chains originate from one sample sequenced in a study of blood T cell repertoires in COVID-19. Sequencing was performed with immunoSEQ multiplex PCR; in TCRdb, only in-frame clones are kept and a portion is missing. The data show under 300,000 clones, with about nine tenths seen just once and approximately 2% held by the top ten. Sequenced sample: PBMCs or T cells enriched from blood (not recorded which). The receptors were sampled from a woman between 18 and 29 years old who had recovered from COVID-19.

This sequence joins TRBV7-6 and TRBJ2-5; 8 nucleotides agree with TRBD2. The germline gives CDR1 SGHVS, CDR2 FNYEAQ. CDR3 length: 13 amino acids. V lost 3 bases, J lost 5 bases, and 2 bases stayed unmatched. As DNA, the CDR3 is TGTGCCAGCAGCTTTAGCGGGGATGAGACCCAGTACTTC. It is translated as CASSFSGDETQYF.

This sequence joins TRBV28 and TRBJ1-5; D uncertain. The CDR3 spans 12 residues. Germline V CDR1 and CDR2: MDHEN, SYDVKM. The germline V and J ends were trimmed by 2 bases and 8 bases, with 7 bases remaining between them. CDR3 loop: CASSLKGEPQHF. The CDR3 DNA is TGTGCCAGCAGTTTAAAGGGAGAGCCCCAGCATTTT.

This clone was seen a handful of times. This chain uses TRBV18 with TRBJ1-2; D perhaps matches TRBD1 (6 bases). The CDR3 has 15 residues. Germline-derived CDR1 and CDR2 are KGHSH and LQKENI. Trimming stripped 6 bases from V and 6 bases from J, with 20 bases between. CDR3 sequence (DNA): TGTGCCAGCTCGCCTCTCGACAGGATAGGTAATGGCTACACCTTC. It encodes CASSPLDRIGNGYTF.

This clone was recorded only once. V usage is TRBV19 and J usage is TRBJ1-2; D gene unclear. From germline, CDR1 is LNHDA and CDR2 SQIVND (reference sequence). The CDR3 sequence is 12 residues long. Trimming shortened V by 9 bases and J by 4 bases, and 12 bases separated the two germline ends. The CDR3: CASAHSIYGYTF. The CDR3 region has the DNA TGTGCCAGCGCCCACAGTATCTATGGCTACACCTTC.

The V gene is TRBV5-1, the J gene TRBJ1-1; unclear D gene. The CDR3 consists of 13 residues. Germline V lookup: CDR1 SGHRS, CDR2 YFSETQ. V gave up 2 bases and J gave up 2 bases, with 7 bases separating them. DNA for the CDR3: TGCGCCAGCAGCTTTAGCAGTAACACTGAAGCTTTCTTT. Translating gives CASSFSSNTEAFF.

This chain links TRBV2 with TRBJ1-2; 7 bases match TRBD1. V dropped 4 bases and J dropped 1; count of bases not matched to a gene: 3. This CDR3 has 14 amino acids. From germline, CDR1 is SNHLY and CDR2 FYNNEI. CDR3: CASSGDSLNYGYTF. The DNA of the CDR3 is TGTGCCAGCAGTGGGGACAGCCTTAACTATGGCTACACCTTC.

The chain couples TRBV7-9 to TRBJ2-2, with TRBD1 matching over 10 bases. Germline CDR1 is SEHNR and CDR2 is FQNEAQ (reference sequence). V lost 3 bases to trimming and J lost 6 bases; unmatched junction nucleotides: 7. The CDR3 contains 16 residues. This CDR3 is CASSFGTGVLAGELFF. The CDR3, as DNA: TGTGCCAGCAGCTTCGGGACAGGGGTGTTAGCCGGGGAGCTGTTTTTT.

The gene calls are TRBV14 and TRBJ1-2, with 8 bases that match TRBD1. CDR3 length: 14 amino acids. V shed 4 bases, J shed 4 bases, and the junction held 5 bases outside the gene matches. Germline loops: CDR1 SGHDN, CDR2 FVKESK. In nucleotides, the CDR3 is TGTGCCAGCAGCCGGACAGGGATGCCCTATGGCTACACCTTC. Its protein product is CASSRTGMPYGYTF.

The chain joins TRBV4-1 to TRBJ1-4; no clear D gene. Per the germline V gene, CDR1 is MGHRA and CDR2 is YSYEKL. V lost 4 bases, J lost 8 bases, and 20 bases lay in between. The CDR3 is made up of 16 amino acids. CDR3 DNA sequence: TGCGCCAGCAGCCCGAAGGGAGGAGGCAAAGAAGAAAAACTGTTTTTT. Translating gives CASSPKGGGKEEKLFF.

The chain couples TRBV4-3 to TRBJ1-4; D is possibly TRBD1 (6 bases). The V end was cut by 0 bases, the J end by 5 bases, with 16 bases between. CDR3 length: 17 amino acids. Germline CDR1 is LGHNA and CDR2 is YSLEER. CDR3 amino acids: CASSQDGRGRGNEKLFF. The CDR3 DNA sequence: TGCGCCAGCAGCCAAGATGGCAGGGGAAGGGGCAATGAAAAACTGTTTTTT.

V and J are TRBV2 and TRBJ1-5; 8 bases are shared with TRBD1. The CDR3 is 13 amino acids. V shed 8 bases and J 3 bases; nucleotides not matched to a gene: 3. Germline values: CDR1 SNHLY, CDR2 FYNNEI. CDR3 in amino acids: CASGTGHNQPQHF. The CDR3 DNA follows: TGTGCCAGCGGGACAGGCCACAATCAGCCCCAGCATTTT.

The J gene is TRBJ1-2, the V gene TRBV2; TRBD1 is a possible D gene (6 bases). With 5 bases removed from V and 7 bases from J, the gap between germline ends came to 14 bases. This CDR3 is built from 13 residues. CDR1 is SNHLY and CDR2 is FYNNEI in the germline V gene. The CDR3 DNA sequence: TGTGCCAGCAGTTTTACAGGGTTTGGTGGCTACACCTTC. Translation: CASSFTGFGGYTF.

The chain has TRBV7-6 and TRBJ1-5, with TRBD1 matching over 7 bases. The CDR3 extends over 15 amino acids. Per germline, CDR1 SGHVS and CDR2 FNYEAQ. Trimming at V came to 5 bases and at J to 5 bases, leaving 9 bases not matched to a gene. Here the CDR3 DNA reads TGTGCCAGCAGCCGTCACAGGGGATTGGATCAGCCCCAGCATTTT. Its translation is CASSRHRGLDQPQHF.

The rearrangement joins TRBV27 to TRBJ2-7; perhaps TRBD1 as D (6 bases). In germline, CDR1 is MNHEY, CDR2 SMNVEV (reference sequence). V lost 6 bases, J lost 4 bases, and 19 bases lay in between. CDR3 size: 15 residues. The CDR3 sequence is CASSPRGWGQYEQYF. The DNA for the CDR3 is TGTGCCAGCAGCCCCAGGGGATGGGGCCAATACGAGCAGTACTTC.

This rearrangement joins TRBV7-9 to TRBJ1-3; D is perhaps TRBD1 (6 bases). The V end lost 5 bases, the J end lost 9 bases, and 14 bases lay between the germline ends. CDR1 is SEHNR and CDR2 is FQNEAQ in the germline V gene (reference sequence). This CDR3 has 13 amino acids. The CDR3 DNA reads as TGTGCCAGCAGCGCGGACAGTAGCAGCACCATATATTTT. It translates to CASSADSSSTIYF.

The chain carries TRBV2 and TRBJ1-1; TRBD1 agrees at 9 bases. V gave up 10 bases and J gave up 4 bases; unmatched junction bases: 7. The CDR3 sequence is 13 residues long. CDR1 and CDR2 from the germline V gene are SNHLY and FYNNEI. CDR3 sequence reads: CATGQGMSTEAFF. The CDR3 coding sequence is TGTGCCACGGGACAGGGTATGAGCACTGAAGCTTTCTTT.

The chain carries TRBV2 and TRBJ1-5, with a possible D match to TRBD1 (5 bases). V dropped 1 base and J dropped 2 bases, with 9 bases sitting between them. Germline assignment: CDR1 SNHLY and CDR2 FYNNEI. CDR3 length equals 15 residues. CDR3 sequence: CASSEVQAGNQPQHF. The DNA for the CDR3 is TGTGCCAGCAGTGAAGTACAGGCGGGCAATCAGCCCCAGCATTTT.

This chain connects TRBV5-1 to TRBJ2-2; 7 bases agree with TRBD2. V was clipped by 4 bases and J by 6 bases; unmatched bases: 12. The CDR3 consists of 16 residues. Germline V gives CDR1 SGHRS, CDR2 YFSETQ. CDR3 protein: CASSHDGSAGAGELFF. The CDR3 region has the DNA TGCGCCAGCAGCCACGACGGGAGTGCGGGGGCCGGGGAGCTGTTTTTT.

This chain joins TRBV4-2 and TRBJ1-2, with D tentatively TRBD1 (6 bases). Germline V CDR1 and CDR2: LGHNA, YNFKEQ. Between the trimmed V and J ends, which lost 4 bases and 7 bases, there was a span of 16 bases. This CDR3 comprises 14 residues. The CDR3 protein is CASSPGRGTGGYTF. CDR3 nucleotides: TGTGCCAGCAGCCCGGGGAGGGGGACGGGTGGCTACACCTTC.

The chain employs TRBV7-9 and TRBJ2-5, with a weak D call TRBD2 (5 bases). There are 11 residues in the CDR3. Germline V CDR1 and CDR2: SEHNR, FQNEAQ (reference sequence). The germline V and J ends were trimmed by 5 bases and 7 bases, with 8 bases remaining between them. The CDR3 region is CASSRAGTQYF. As DNA, the CDR3 is TGTGCCAGCAGCCGGGCGGGGACCCAGTACTTC.

This chain connects TRBV15 to TRBJ1-1; D possibly corresponds to TRBD1 (6 bases). Germline CDR1 and CDR2: LNHNV and YYDKDF (reference sequence). This CDR3 contains 16 residues. Trimming removed 1 base at V and 2 bases at J, with 14 bases between. The CDR3, as DNA: TGTGCCACCAGCAGAGGTGTACAGGGAACCAACACTGAAGCTTTCTTT. Amino acids: CATSRGVQGTNTEAFF.